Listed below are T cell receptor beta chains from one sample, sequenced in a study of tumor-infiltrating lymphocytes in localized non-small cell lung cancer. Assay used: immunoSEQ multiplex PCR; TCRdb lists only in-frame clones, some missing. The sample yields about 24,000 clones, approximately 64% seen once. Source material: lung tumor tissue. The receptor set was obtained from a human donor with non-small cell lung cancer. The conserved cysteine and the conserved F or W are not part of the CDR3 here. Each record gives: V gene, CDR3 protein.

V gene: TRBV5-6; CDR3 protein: ASSRLAGFGELF
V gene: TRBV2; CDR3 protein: ASKGEETQY
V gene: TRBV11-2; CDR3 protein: ASSLGRTRGYT
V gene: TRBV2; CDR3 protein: ASGLVETQY
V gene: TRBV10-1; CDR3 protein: ASSVIASPSADTQY
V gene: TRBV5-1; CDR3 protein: ASSFRDPYTDTQY
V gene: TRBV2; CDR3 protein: ASSDQQGQYGYT
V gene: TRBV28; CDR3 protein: ASRRGHGYT
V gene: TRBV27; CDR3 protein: ASSLSLGGTGELF
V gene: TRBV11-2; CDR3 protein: ASSSGTGVQETQY
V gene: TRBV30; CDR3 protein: ASPGRAGELF
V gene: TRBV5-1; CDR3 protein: ASSGGQNTGELF
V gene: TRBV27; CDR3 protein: ASSFDRTYYEQY
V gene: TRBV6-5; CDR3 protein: ASSYAQGWGEQY
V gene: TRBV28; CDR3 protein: ASSFNHVAGDSTDTQY
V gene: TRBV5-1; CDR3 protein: ASSKSRASGVFADTQY
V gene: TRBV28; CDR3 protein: ASTPSGVGGEAF
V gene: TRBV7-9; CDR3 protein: ASSSQGGSTDTQY
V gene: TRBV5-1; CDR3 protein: ASSLGYQETQY
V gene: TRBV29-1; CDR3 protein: SVEGPGLAGADTQY
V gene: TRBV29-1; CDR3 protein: SVTWQGSTDTQY
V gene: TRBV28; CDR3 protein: ASFRQTEDLFEAF
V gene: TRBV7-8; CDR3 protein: ASNIRGKRGFVEQF
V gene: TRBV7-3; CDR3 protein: ATRISEETQY
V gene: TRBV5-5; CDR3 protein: ASSSPTGDLGYT
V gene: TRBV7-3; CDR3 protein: ATYRSGIWTGELF
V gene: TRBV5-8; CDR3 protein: ASSLGQGIRETQY
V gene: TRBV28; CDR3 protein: ASSLDPGTDTQY
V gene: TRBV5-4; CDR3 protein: ASSLDTDTQY
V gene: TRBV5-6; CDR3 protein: ASSLPTSGTATGELF
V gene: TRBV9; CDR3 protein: ASSYRQGATGNTIY
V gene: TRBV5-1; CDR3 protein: ASSSGSNRVTDTQY
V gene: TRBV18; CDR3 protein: ASSLQNDLYGYT
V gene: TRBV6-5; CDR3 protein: ASSGGQGGVYEQY
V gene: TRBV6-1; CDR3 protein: ASNIDRGRTDTQY
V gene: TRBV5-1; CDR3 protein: ASSLFLGGQETQY
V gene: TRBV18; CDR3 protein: ASSPSGASAEQY
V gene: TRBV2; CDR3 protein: ASSGTVGQPQH
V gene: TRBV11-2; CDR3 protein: ASSRYYNEQF
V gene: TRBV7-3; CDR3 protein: ASSFGPSRVQH
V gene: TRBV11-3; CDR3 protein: ASSPGQNTEAF
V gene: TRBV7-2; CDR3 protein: ASSFSRRDIQY
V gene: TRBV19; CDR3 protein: ASSIEQGGPQH
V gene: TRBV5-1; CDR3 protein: ASSSDSVTEGYT
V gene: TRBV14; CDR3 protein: ASSQGHRDNSPLH
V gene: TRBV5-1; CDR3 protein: ASSLAGTGSYNEQF
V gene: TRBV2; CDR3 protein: ASRGLSTGQPQH
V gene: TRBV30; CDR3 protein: AWSREGGGSNQPQH
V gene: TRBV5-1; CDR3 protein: ASSLTGTLGSEQY
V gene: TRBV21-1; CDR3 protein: ASSKQGTRTPQF
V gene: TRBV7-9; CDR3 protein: ASSLIGGMGEQF
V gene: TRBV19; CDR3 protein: ASSTGVASNTEAF
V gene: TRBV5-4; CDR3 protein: ASSLDQGVYGYT